The sample holds one count of the clone carrying this T cell receptor (beta chain). As yet, its antigen is unknown. The sample originates from a study of PD-1 blockade in classical Hodgkin lymphoma. Study outcomes and limitations: For complete responders, baseline diversity was comparable to that of newly diagnosed patients.

Sequencing was performed with immunoSEQ multiplex PCR; in TCRdb, only in-frame clones are kept and a portion is missing. The table records fewer than 35,000 clones, roughly 90% of them present only once. The CDR3 has 17 residues. Germline CDR1 and CDR2: KGHSH and LQKENI. Unmatched junction bases numbered 7, after V lost 3 bases and J lost 1 base. Time point described: cycle 4 day 1 (C4D1), after 5 to 7 weeks of nivolumab. Every one of the patients relapsed after autologous stem cell transplantation (brentuximab vedotin exposure was variable). Purification of CD4+ T cells from thawed PBMCs was performed via magnetic negative selection.

This chain connects TRBV18 to TRBJ2-1; 9 bases align to TRBD1. The TCR comes from a human donor with classical Hodgkin lymphoma. Sequencing was performed on CD4+ T cells from blood, taken before the fourth cycle of nivolumab. This chain's CDR3 is CASSPDRGGLSYNEQFF. The CDR3 nucleotides are TGTGCCAGCTCACCGGACAGGGGAGGTTTATCCTACAATGAGCAGTTCTTC.